One and the same sample provided the 9 T cell receptor beta chains below, sequenced in a study of CD8 T cells in Susac syndrome. RNA in amounts of about 0.45 to 1 ug was reverse transcribed with random hexamers. MiXCR, applied by TCRdb to the immunoSEQ multiplex PCR reads, yields one record per CDR3 protein. The sample contains over 350,000 distinct CDR3 sequences, approximately 85% of which appear only once. The specimen sequenced was CD8+ T cells from PBMCs. The receptors shown here come from a human donor with multiple sclerosis.

J is TRBJ2-7 and V is TRBV12-3 or TRBV12-4; 8 nucleotides align to TRBD1. CDR3 size: 12 residues. The V gene end was trimmed by 6 bases and the J gene end by 7 bases; junction bases not matched to a gene: 5. DNA of the CDR3: TGTGCCAGCAGGGGGGACAGGCTGGAGCAGTACTTC. Translating gives CASRGDRLEQYF.

This rearrangement joins TRBV28 to TRBJ1-5; TRBD1 matches at 7 bases. This CDR3 has 16 residues. The V gene end was trimmed by 7 bases and the J gene end by 0 bases; junction bases not matched to a gene: 9. Germline CDR1 and CDR2: MDHEN and SYDVKM. The CDR3 region has the DNA TGTGCCAGCATCCAATACAGGGGTATTAGCAATCAGCCCCAGCATTTT. Translating it yields CASIQYRGISNQPQHF.

The chain links TRBV29-1 to TRBJ2-5; D gene uncertain. This CDR3 contains 14 residues. V gave up 1 base and J gave up 1 base, with 10 bases separating them. Per germline, CDR1 SQVTM and CDR2 ANQGSEA. This chain's CDR3 is CSVEVLETQETQYF. DNA of the CDR3: TGCAGCGTTGAAGTATTGGAGACCCAAGAGACCCAGTACTTC.

This clonotype was seen just once. This rearrangement joins TRBV12-3 or TRBV12-4 to TRBJ2-7; D is possibly TRBD1 (6 bases). The CDR3 is 13 amino acids. Trimming removed 7 bases at V and 2 bases at J, with 12 bases between. The CDR3 DNA reads TGTGCCAGCACAGGGGCTATCACCTACGAGCAGTACTTC. Its protein product is CASTGAITYEQYF.

V usage is TRBV20-1 and J usage is TRBJ2-7; 8 bases line up with TRBD1. After removal of 0 bases from V and 6 bases from J, the junction contained 1 base not matched to a gene. This CDR3 has 12 residues. Germline assignment: CDR1 DFQATT and CDR2 SNEGSKA (reference sequence). The CDR3 DNA follows: TGCAGTGCTAGAGACAGGGGGCTCGAGCAGTACTTC. It codes for CSARDRGLEQYF.

The rearrangement links TRBV5-1 to TRBJ1-3; D might be TRBD1 (5 bases). The CDR3 has 15 residues. The germline V gene has CDR1 SGHRS and CDR2 YFSETQ. Trimming pared 2 bases from V and 4 bases from J, leaving 13 bases between. CDR3 in DNA: TGCGCCAGCAGCTTTGGGACTAGCGAGGGAAACACCATATATTTT. Its translation: CASSFGTSEGNTIYF.

This rearrangement joins TRBV7-2 to TRBJ1-5; 8 positions agree with TRBD1. Trimming cost V 2 bases and J 2 bases; bases outside gene matches: 14. The CDR3 totals 19 residues. Germline V gives CDR1 SGHTA, CDR2 FQGNSA. The CDR3 DNA sequence: TGTGCCAGCAGCTTAATTGTCGGTACGGACAGGGAGGGCAATCAGCCCCAGCATTTT. Protein: CASSLIVGTDREGNQPQHF.

The chain recombines TRBV10-3 with TRBJ2-7; the match to TRBD1 covers 7 bases. Germline CDR1 ENHRY, CDR2 SYGVKD. This CDR3 has 15 residues. V lost 5 bases to trimming and J lost 2 bases; unmatched junction nucleotides: 9. CDR3 residues: CAISNRDSVTYEQYF. CDR3 in DNA: TGTGCCATCAGTAACCGGGACAGCGTTACCTACGAGCAGTACTTC.

This clonotype was observed a single time. This chain connects TRBV6-1 to TRBJ2-7; either TRBD1 or TRBD2 may fit D (5 bases each). This CDR3 spans 16 amino acids. The germline gives CDR1 MNHNS, CDR2 SASEGT. Trimming pared 2 bases from V and 0 bases from J, leaving 14 bases between. The CDR3 protein is CASSESKGTASYEQYF. As DNA, the CDR3 is TGTGCCAGCAGTGAAAGTAAAGGGACGGCCTCCTACGAGCAGTACTTC.